The sample holds a few counts of the clone carrying this T cell receptor (beta chain). This record belongs to a study of early T cells in non-severe SARS-CoV-2 infection. TCRdb used MiXCR to reprocess the 5' RACE reads, holding one entry per CDR3 protein. The sample contains roughly 43,000 distinct CDR3 sequences, more than 4.5% of which appear only once. Sequences were derived from whole blood, sampled at baseline. This clonotype originated in an adult who was a healthcare worker with PCR-confirmed SARS-CoV-2 infection or an uninfected control (not recorded which).

This chain's CDR3 is CSAPSGYEQYF. CDR3 nucleotides: TGCAGTGCACCTAGCGGCTACGAGCAGTACTTC. The rearrangement joins TRBV20-1 to TRBJ2-7, with 7 bases matching TRBD2. V gave up 6 bases and J gave up 3 bases; unmatched junction bases: 2. There are 11 residues in the CDR3. Germline V gene lookup returns CDR1 DFQATT and CDR2 SNEGSKA (reference sequence).